These 26 T cell receptor beta chains came from one sample sequenced in a study of cytomegalovirus exposure and HLA in healthy donors. PCR involved 60 Vbeta and 13 Jbeta primers. The table came from immunoSEQ multiplex PCR; TCRdb's copy has only in-frame clones and leaves some out. The table shows under 200,000 clones, with around 75% occurring only once. Sequenced input: PBMCs. Receptors originate from a man in his late teens or twenties in good health and CMV-seronegative.

This clone was counted only a few times. The rearrangement joins TRBV30 to TRBJ1-1; D is unresolved. CDR1 is GTSNPN and CDR2 is SVGIG in the germline V gene (reference sequence). The CDR3 spans 14 residues. Trimming pared 0 bases from V and 4 bases from J, leaving 12 bases between. The CDR3: CAWSVSSGGTEAFF. The DNA of the CDR3 is TGTGCCTGGAGTGTAAGCTCCGGCGGCACTGAAGCTTTCTTT.

This chain links TRBV9 with TRBJ2-5; 9 bases align to TRBD2. V shed 2 bases and J 2 bases; nucleotides not matched to a gene: 4. CDR3 size: 15 residues. CDR1 and CDR2 from the germline V gene are SGDLS and YYNGEE. The CDR3 bases are TGTGCCAGCAGCGTTGGGACTAGCATTCAAGAGACCCAGTACTTC. Translation: CASSVGTSIQETQYF.

This chain links TRBV27 with TRBJ1-3; TRBD1 is a possible D gene (5 bases). The germline V and J ends were trimmed by 8 bases and 4 bases, with 12 bases remaining between them. CDR1 is MNHEY, CDR2 SMNVEV, per germline (reference sequence). The CDR3 has 13 amino acids. The CDR3: CASRGVGGNTIYF. CDR3 bases: TGTGCCAGCCGGGGGGTTGGCGGAAACACCATATATTTT.

The chain joins TRBV6-1 to TRBJ1-1; D might be TRBD1 (6 bases). Deletions cut 6 bases from V and 3 bases from J, with 11 bases between. The CDR3 loop spans 13 amino acids. The germline CDR1 and CDR2 sequences are MNHNS and SASEGT. DNA of the CDR3: TGTGCCAGCAGCCCCGAGGGGGACACTGAAGCTTTCTTT. This encodes CASSPEGDTEAFF.

The chain recombines TRBV7-9 with TRBJ2-1; 12 bases agree with TRBD2. This CDR3 has 16 amino acids. V dropped 5 bases and J dropped 0; count of bases not matched to a gene: 2. The V gene's germline CDR1 is SEHNR and CDR2 FQNEAQ (reference sequence). CDR3 sequence: CASSPTSGSSYNEQFF. The CDR3, as DNA: TGTGCCAGCAGCCCGACTAGCGGGAGCTCCTACAATGAGCAGTTCTTC.

The chain couples TRBV5-1 to TRBJ2-3, with TRBD1 matching 8 bases. CDR1 and CDR2 (germline): SGHRS, YFSETQ. CDR3 length equals 13 residues. V shed 5 bases and J 4 bases; nucleotides not matched to a gene: 3. The CDR3 here is CASRQGAPDTQYF. The CDR3 coding sequence is TGCGCCAGCAGGCAGGGGGCACCAGATACGCAGTATTTT.

The gene calls are TRBV4-2 and TRBJ2-7; D possibly corresponds to TRBD1 (6 bases). Trimming took off 0 bases at V and 3 bases at J, with 12 bases between the two ends. Germline V gene data show CDR1 as LGHNA and CDR2 as YNFKEQ. The CDR3 has 15 residues. The CDR3 DNA sequence: TGTGCCAGCAGCCAAGAATTAGGGGGAGACTACGAGCAGTACTTC. Its protein product is CASSQELGGDYEQYF.

DNA of the CDR3: TGTGCCAGCAGTTTACAAGCTGCTAGCTCCTACGAGCAGTACTTC. This encodes CASSLQAASSYEQYF. The chain combines TRBV28 with TRBJ2-7; D remains ambiguous. The CDR3 loop spans 15 amino acids. CDR1 is MDHEN and CDR2 is SYDVKM in the germline V gene. Trimming cost V 2 bases and J 0 bases, with 11 bases left between them.

V usage is TRBV10-1 and J usage is TRBJ2-2, with 7 positions matching TRBD1. Looked up from germline, CDR1 is WNHNN and CDR2 is SYGVQD (reference sequence). The ends lost 0 bases at V and 5 bases at J; junction bases unmatched: 6. The CDR3 length is 16 residues. This CDR3 reads CASSESTGWATGELFF. The CDR3 DNA is TGCGCCAGCAGTGAGTCGACAGGGTGGGCAACCGGGGAGCTGTTTTTT.

This clone has a handful of counts. This chain uses TRBV5-6 with TRBJ2-7; possibly TRBD2 for D (5 bases). The CDR3 loop spans 14 amino acids. Germline CDR1 reads SGHDT; CDR2 reads YYEEEE. Trimming took 2 bases from V and 0 from J, leaving 9 bases between them. The CDR3, as DNA: TGTGCCAGCAGCTTAGGGAGAGACTCCTACGAGCAGTACTTC. Residues: CASSLGRDSYEQYF.

In its sample, this clone was seen a few times. This chain links TRBV5-1 with TRBJ2-3, with D perhaps matching TRBD1 (6 bases). V gave up 4 bases and J gave up 0 bases, with 18 bases separating them. This CDR3 spans 17 amino acids. Germline CDR1 SGHRS, CDR2 YFSETQ. This CDR3 reads CASSVILRGRSTDTQYF. For the CDR3, the DNA is TGCGCCAGCAGCGTTATCCTCAGGGGAAGAAGCACAGATACGCAGTATTTT.

The V and J genes are TRBV9 and TRBJ2-2; 9 bases align to TRBD1. The J segment lost 2 bases and the V segment lost 4 bases, leaving 12 bases of the junction unmatched. The CDR3 covers 18 residues. The V gene's germline CDR1 is SGDLS and CDR2 YYNGEE. The CDR3 is CASSRRGDRAPNTGELFF. The CDR3 nucleotides are TGTGCCAGCAGCCGACGTGGGGACAGGGCCCCTAACACCGGGGAGCTGTTTTTT.

The rearrangement links TRBV19 to TRBJ2-1; 10 nucleotides align to TRBD2. The V gene end was trimmed by 1 base and the J gene end by 7 bases; junction bases not matched to a gene: 4. Per germline, CDR1 LNHDA and CDR2 SQIVND (reference sequence). The CDR3 totals 15 residues. CDR3 DNA sequence: TGTGCCAGTAGTATAGGCCTAGCGGGAGAGAATGAGCAGTTCTTC. Amino acid sequence: CASSIGLAGENEQFF. The full variable domain, completed using reference TRBV19 and TRBJ2-1, is DGGITQSPKYLFRKEGQNVTLSCEQNLNHDAMYWYRQDPGQGLRLIYYSQIVNDFQKGDIAEGYSVSREKKESFPLTVTSAQKNPTAFYLCASSIGLAGENEQFFGPGTRLTVL.

The V and J genes are TRBV5-1 and TRBJ2-5; 7 bases are a match to TRBD1. The DNA end lines up better with TRBJ2-7; the J call may be wrong. Per germline, CDR1 SGHRS and CDR2 YFSETQ. The CDR3 has 14 amino acids. The CDR3 here is CASSLGDSSYEQYF. CDR3 DNA sequence: TGCGCCAGCAGCTTGGGGGACAGCTCCTACGAGCAGTACTTC.

The rearrangement links TRBV7-2 to TRBJ2-7, with 9 bases fitting TRBD1. The trim removed 2 bases at V and 6 bases at J, leaving 5 bases unmatched. This CDR3 comprises 14 residues. CDR1 and CDR2 (germline): SGHTA, FQGNSA. The CDR3 region has the DNA TGTGCCAGCAGCTTAATGGGGACAGGGACCGAGCAGTACTTC. Its translation: CASSLMGTGTEQYF. Combining the CDR3 with reference TRBV7-2 and TRBJ2-7 gives the whole variable domain GAGVSQSPSNKVTEKGKDVELRCDPISGHTALYWYRQSLGQGLEFLIYFQGNSAPDKSGLPSDRFSAERTGGSVSTLTIQRTQQEDSAVYLCASSLMGTGTEQYFGPGTRLTVT.

The chain employs TRBV27 and TRBJ2-7, with 8 bases lining up with TRBD2. V shed 5 bases and J 2 bases; nucleotides not matched to a gene: 8. Germline lookup yields CDR1 MNHEY and CDR2 SMNVEV (reference sequence). The CDR3 covers 15 residues. CDR3 amino acids: CASSASSGLPYEQYF. CDR3 nucleotides: TGTGCCAGCAGTGCCTCTAGCGGGCTCCCCTACGAGCAGTACTTC.

This rearrangement joins TRBV4-1 to TRBJ1-2, with D unresolved. The CDR3 has 13 residues. V was pared by 3 bases and J by 8 bases, with 13 bases between. The V gene's germline CDR1 is MGHRA and CDR2 YSYEKL. CDR3 loop: CASSHSRSKGYTF. CDR3 nucleotide sequence: TGCGCCAGCAGCCACTCTAGGTCGAAAGGCTACACCTTC.

The J gene is TRBJ2-1, the V gene TRBV19, with a possible D match to TRBD1 (6 bases). There are 13 residues in the CDR3. The V end lost 5 bases, the J end lost 10 bases, and 15 bases lay between the germline ends. Germline V gene data show CDR1 as LNHDA and CDR2 as SQIVND (reference sequence). The CDR3, as DNA: TGTGCCAGTAGTGCAGGGGTGCTTGGAGAGCAGTTCTTC. It specifies CASSAGVLGEQFF.

This chain uses TRBV13 with TRBJ1-5, with D possibly matching TRBD1 (5 bases). Germline CDR1 and CDR2: PRHDT and FYEKMQ (reference sequence). The germline V and J ends were trimmed by 8 bases and 8 bases, with 13 bases remaining between them. This CDR3 spans 12 amino acids. The CDR3 nucleotides are TGTGCCAGCGGGGAAAGGGGTGAGCCCCAGCATTTT. Encoded protein: CASGERGEPQHF.

This clone is a singleton in its sample. CDR3 sequence reads: CASSSVGHLNQPQHF. CDR3 DNA sequence: TGTGCCAGCAGCTCCGTGGGGCACCTCAATCAGCCCCAGCATTTT. The chain has TRBV7-8 and TRBJ1-5, with D possibly TRBD1 on 5 matching bases. V dropped 4 bases and J dropped 3 bases, with 13 bases sitting between them. This CDR3 is 15 amino acids long. CDR1 is SGHVS, CDR2 FQNEAQ, per germline. Looking up the rest from reference TRBV7-8 and TRBJ1-5 gives the full variable domain: GAGVSQSPRYKVAKRGQDVALRCDPISGHVSLFWYQQALGQGPEFLTYFQNEAQLDKSGLPSDRFFAERPEGSVSTLKIQRTQQEDSAVYLCASSSVGHLNQPQHFGDGTRLSIL.

This clone has only a few counts. The rearrangement uses TRBV5-6 and TRBJ2-3, with TRBD2 matching 8 bases. The V gene's germline CDR1 is SGHDT and CDR2 YYEEEE. The CDR3 length is 14 residues. The J segment lost 6 bases and the V segment lost 4 bases, leaving 7 bases of the junction unmatched. CDR3 in amino acids: CASSLSGAPDTQYF. CDR3 sequence (DNA): TGTGCCAGCAGCCTTAGCGGGGCCCCGGATACGCAGTATTTT.

The chain recombines TRBV29-1 with TRBJ2-2, with 10 positions matching TRBD2. The CDR3 is made up of 15 amino acids. V was clipped by 4 bases and J by 6 bases; unmatched bases: 8. Germline V gene data show CDR1 as SQVTM and CDR2 as ANQGSEA. CDR3 loop: CSVGMRLAGAGELFF. The CDR3 DNA reads as TGCAGCGTTGGGATGAGGCTAGCGGGAGCCGGGGAGCTGTTTTTT.

The V gene is TRBV5-6, the J gene TRBJ2-7, with 8 positions matching TRBD1. The V segment lost 4 bases and the J segment 3 bases; nucleotides outside the gene matches: 9. The CDR3 extends over 15 amino acids. The V gene's germline CDR1 is SGHDT and CDR2 YYEEEE. The CDR3 loop is CASSHSTGVNYEQYF. DNA for the CDR3: TGTGCCAGCAGCCATTCGACAGGGGTGAACTACGAGCAGTACTTC. Complete variable domain (other parts from reference TRBV5-6 and TRBJ2-7): DAGVTQSPTHLIKTRGQQVTLRCSPKSGHDTVSWYQQALGQGPQFIFQYYEEEERQRGNFPDRFSGHQFPNYSSELNVNALLLGDSALYLCASSHSTGVNYEQYFGPGTRLTVT.

J is TRBJ2-2 and V is TRBV7-8; weak D call: TRBD2 (6 bases). The CDR3 is 16 amino acids. V lost 2 bases to trimming and J lost 4 bases, with 14 bases between them. The germline gives CDR1 SGHVS, CDR2 FQNEAQ. The CDR3 bases are TGTGCCAGCAGCTTACAATTGGCGGGACTCACCGGGGAGCTGTTTTTT. Translated, it gives CASSLQLAGLTGELFF.

This chain uses TRBV7-2 with TRBJ1-2; no firm D call. CDR1 SGHTA and CDR2 FQGNSA come from the germline V gene. The V end was cut by 1 base, the J end by 13 bases, with 16 bases between. CDR3 length: 13 amino acids. CDR3 protein: CASSLESLSPCTF. As DNA, the CDR3 is TGTGCCAGCAGCTTAGAAAGCCTTTCCCCTTGCACCTTC. The full variable domain, its missing parts supplied by reference TRBV7-2 and TRBJ1-2, is GAGVSQSPSNKVTEKGKDVELRCDPISGHTALYWYRQSLGQGLEFLIYFQGNSAPDKSGLPSDRFSAERTGGSVSTLTIQRTQQEDSAVYLCASSLESLSPCTFGSGTRLTVV.

The genes are TRBV21-1 and TRBJ1-1. TRBV21-1 is assigned pseudogene status. The CDR3 extends over 12 amino acids. CDR3 amino acids: CASSKVFPEAFF. The CDR3 region has the DNA TGTGCCAGCAGCAAAGTATTTCCTGAAGCTTTCTTT.